The 16 T cell receptor beta chains given below trace back to one sample, sequenced in a study of early T cells in non-severe SARS-CoV-2 infection. TCRdb recomputed calls from the 5' RACE reads with MiXCR, one row per CDR3 protein. Of about 84,000 distinct CDR3 sequences in the sample, over 10% were seen once. What was sequenced was whole blood. These receptors originate from an adult who was a healthcare worker with PCR-confirmed SARS-CoV-2 infection or an uninfected control (not recorded which).

This clonotype appeared many times. J is TRBJ2-1 and V is TRBV20-1; either TRBD1 or TRBD2 may supply D (5 bases each). The CDR3 totals 15 residues. Germline loops: CDR1 DFQATT, CDR2 SNEGSKA (reference sequence). V lost 6 bases to trimming and J lost 3 bases, with 18 bases between them. CDR3 in amino acids: CSAPASGGHYNEQFF. The CDR3 DNA follows: TGCAGTGCCCCCGCGTCTGGAGGACACTACAATGAGCAGTTCTTC.

The chain links TRBV7-9 to TRBJ2-3; TRBD2 matches at 9 bases. From germline, CDR1 is SEHNR and CDR2 FQNEAQ (reference sequence). The CDR3 is made up of 15 amino acids. Trimming at V came to 6 bases and at J to 2 bases, leaving 6 bases not matched to a gene. Here the CDR3 reads CASSPGTSYTDTQYF. CDR3 DNA: TGTGCCAGCAGTCCAGGGACTAGCTACACAGATACGCAGTATTTT.

The V gene is TRBV6-5, the J gene TRBJ2-1; TRBD1 matches 9 bases. J lost 5 bases, V lost 7 bases, and 6 bases had no gene match. This CDR3 is 14 amino acids long. CDR1 and CDR2 from the germline V gene are MNHEY and SVGAGI. CDR3 sequence reads: CASIWDRVDNEQFF. DNA for the CDR3: TGTGCCAGCATCTGGGACAGGGTCGACAATGAGCAGTTCTTC.

This clonotype was detected only a few times. CDR3 sequence reads: CASSEGQKNTEAFF. The CDR3 nucleotides read TGCGCCAGCAGCGAAGGACAGAAGAACACTGAAGCTTTCTTT. The gene calls are TRBV4-1 and TRBJ1-1; TRBD1 might be the D (6 bases). The germline V gene has CDR1 MGHRA and CDR2 YSYEKL. The ends were cut back, 5 bases at V and 1 base at J, with 11 bases in the middle. This CDR3 is 14 amino acids long.

This clonotype appeared many times. The rearrangement joins TRBV7-3 to TRBJ2-1; 10 nucleotides align to TRBD2. Germline V gene sequence: CDR1 SGHTA, CDR2 FQGTGA. The V gene end was trimmed by 5 bases and the J gene end by 10 bases; junction bases not matched to a gene: 11. The CDR3 consists of 15 residues. CDR3 amino acids: CASSPSGRASPEQFF. DNA of the CDR3: TGTGCCAGCAGCCCCAGCGGGAGGGCCTCTCCGGAGCAGTTCTTC.

The genes are TRBV3-1 and TRBJ1-1, with D perhaps TRBD1 (5 bases). Trimming removed 2 bases from V and 3 bases from J, with 10 bases in between. Germline V gives CDR1 LGHDT, CDR2 YNNKEL (reference sequence). The CDR3 spans 14 residues. CDR3 coding DNA: TGTGCCAGCAGCCAACCAGGGAGACACACTGAAGCTTTCTTT. It translates to CASSQPGRHTEAFF.

In its sample, this clonotype was seen many times. The chain has TRBV12-5 and TRBJ2-3; TRBD2 matches at 7 bases. Germline CDR1 is LGHNT and CDR2 is FRNRAP. CDR3 length: 15 residues. The junction had 8 bases not matched to a gene; V was cut back by 7 bases and J by 1 base. The CDR3 spells CASATSGIGTDTQYF. CDR3 DNA: TGTGCTAGTGCCACGAGCGGGATCGGCACAGATACGCAGTATTTT. Filled out from reference TRBV12-5 and TRBJ2-3, the complete variable domain reads DARVTQTPRHKVTEMGQEVTMRCQPILGHNTVFWYRQTMMQGLELLAYFRNRAPLDDSGMPKDRFSAEMPDATLATLKIQPSEPRDSAVYFCASATSGIGTDTQYFGPGTRLTVL.

The V and J genes are TRBV29-1 and TRBJ2-7; D is possibly TRBD2 (6 bases). CDR3 length: 13 amino acids. Germline V gene lookup returns CDR1 SQVTM and CDR2 ANQGSEA. Trimming removed 7 bases from V and 1 base from J, with 14 bases in between. The CDR3 DNA sequence: TGCAGCGCTTCACGGGGGATTTCCTACGAGCAGTACTTC. Translating it yields CSASRGISYEQYF.

The genes are TRBV11-2 and TRBJ2-3; D may be TRBD1 or TRBD2 (5 bases each). The CDR3 loop spans 15 amino acids. With 1 base removed from V and 3 bases from J, the gap between germline ends came to 11 bases. CDR1 is SGHAT and CDR2 is FQNNGV in the germline V gene. DNA for the CDR3: TGTGCCAGCAGCTTAGCCGGGACCACAACAGATACGCAGTATTTT. This encodes CASSLAGTTTDTQYF.

This clonotype was seen a handful of times. This chain connects TRBV7-2 to TRBJ2-7; D might be TRBD2 (6 bases). The CDR3 consists of 16 residues. Trimming stripped 4 bases from V and 4 bases from J, with 20 bases between. Germline values: CDR1 SGHTA, CDR2 FQGNSA. Here the CDR3 reads CASSSARGMTVYEQYF. The CDR3 DNA reads as TGTGCCAGCAGCTCCGCGCGGGGAATGACGGTTTACGAGCAGTACTTC.

This clonotype has ten or more counts. The chain couples TRBV25-1 to TRBJ2-7; D unresolved. This CDR3 is 11 amino acids long. V lost 4 bases, J lost 2 bases, and 3 bases lay in between. Germline loops: CDR1 MGHDK, CDR2 SYGVNS. The CDR3 DNA sequence: TGTGCCAGCAGTGGGGCCTACGAGCAGTACTTC. This translates into CASSGAYEQYF.

V usage is TRBV28 and J usage is TRBJ1-6; D perhaps matches TRBD1 (6 bases). The CDR3 has 15 amino acids. The germline V gene has CDR1 MDHEN and CDR2 SYDVKM. The V and J ends lost 7 bases and 9 bases respectively, with 19 bases between them. The CDR3 sequence: CASIPSGGAPSPLHF. The DNA for the CDR3 is TGTGCCAGCATCCCCTCCGGGGGGGCGCCTTCACCCCTCCACTTT.

The CDR3 sequence: CASRPGAGGGNEQFF. The DNA for the CDR3 is TGTGCCAGCAGGCCTGGGGCGGGAGGCGGCAATGAGCAGTTCTTC. This chain uses TRBV7-9 with TRBJ2-1, with 8 bases identical to TRBD2. Germline CDR1 reads SEHNR; CDR2 reads FQNEAQ (reference sequence). Unmatched junction bases numbered 10, after V lost 6 bases and J lost 6 bases. This CDR3 has 15 residues.

CDR3 nucleotide sequence: TGTGCCATCAGTGATGGGGGGCGCCCGCCCGGGGAGCTGTTTTTT. It yields the protein CAISDGGRPPGELFF. This chain joins TRBV10-3 and TRBJ2-2; D might be TRBD1 or TRBD2, each matching 6 bases. Trimming left V 3 bases short and J 6 bases short, with 14 bases between. The CDR3 length is 15 residues. The germline V gene has CDR1 ENHRY and CDR2 SYGVKD.

Turning to this clonotype: Sequence at one end of the junction differs from germline and may be a read error. The CDR3 reads CASRLGIVGTSSSGNTIYF. CDR3 bases: TGCGCCAGCAGATTGGGGATTGTCGGGACATCAAGCTCTGGAAACACCATATATTTT. This chain uses TRBV5-1 with TRBJ1-3; a weak D match, TRBD1 (6 bases). Germline lookup yields CDR1 SGHRS and CDR2 YFSETQ. The CDR3 loop spans 19 amino acids.

This clonotype showed up just a few times. The rearrangement uses TRBV5-4 and TRBJ2-7, with D unclear. Per germline, CDR1 SGHNT and CDR2 YYREEE (reference sequence). V dropped 2 bases and J dropped 0 bases, with 6 bases sitting between them. The CDR3 loop spans 13 amino acids. For the CDR3, the DNA is TGTGCCAGCAGCTTAAGATCCTCCTACGAGCAGTACTTC. Protein product: CASSLRSSYEQYF. The full variable domain, in which reference TRBV5-4 and TRBJ2-7 provide the parts outside the CDR3, is ETGVTQSPTHLIKTRGQQVTLRCSSQSGHNTVSWYQQALGQGPQFIFQYYREEENGRGNFPPRFSGLQFPNYSSELNVNALELDDSALYLCASSLRSSYEQYFGPGTRLTVT.